This T cell receptor (beta chain) is drawn from a study of PD-1 blockade in classical Hodgkin lymphoma (dated by TCRdb to 2019 to 2021). Regarding the study in general: Nivolumab dosing was 3 mg/kg intravenously every 2 weeks, continuing until either disease progression or unacceptable toxicity. To define a peripheral blood immune signature of response to PD-1 blockade in classical Hodgkin lymphoma, the study combined TCR beta sequencing with CyTOF.

The CDR3, cysteine through phenylalanine, is 14 amino acids long. Just CDR3 DNA is preserved here, 42 bases in frame from base 1. In the germline V gene, CDR1 corresponds to SGHDT and CDR2 to YYEEEE. The germline V and J ends show losses of 4 bases and 0 bases respectively, and no gene match explains 2 bases of the junction. On this clone: This clone's antigen is unknown. Per-base qualities were not stored, and no clone one base away is much larger.

The full study reports these points: Only a single clinical trial cohort was studied, and what caused the repertoire differences, possibly disease activity or prior therapy, remained undefined. CD4+ but not CD8+ TCR diversity rose significantly by C4D1 (p=0.0027 vs p=0.16), most apparent in complete responders (p=0.02). Lower diversity was seen in patients whose nivolumab began less than 1 year after ASCT, and these patients were left out of later analyses so that immune reconstitution would not confound the results. Baseline TCR diversity was reported as lower in newly diagnosed patients than in healthy donors, and lower still in relapsed/refractory patients. Among trial patients, those achieving complete response had baseline diversity similar to that of newly diagnosed patients, while diversity was significantly lower in partial responders and progressors.

Genomic DNA was isolated using the Qiagen DNeasy kit from unsorted PBMCs as well as from negatively selected CD4+ and CD8+ fractions. Amplification of TCR beta CDR3 regions was done by immunoSEQ multiplex PCR with primers that anneal to V and J segments. A synthetic immune receptor repertoire was used to minimize amplification bias, and remaining bias was computationally removed after sequencing. The published analysis was carried out like this. Custom Python scripts were used to quantify repertoire diversity as the Shannon entropy index. Unsorted, CD4+ and CD8+ repertoires were analyzed separately, except for combined analyses in which CD4+ and CD8+ sequences were merged in silico. Clonal expansion was defined as at least a 2-fold frequency increase after treatment relative to C1D1, with a pseudocount of 0.5 for undetected baseline clones. Clones with 0 or 1 copy at C1D1 were classified as singleton clones, and clones with 2 or more copies were classified as non-singleton clones. Clones expanded in unsorted samples were labelled as CD4+, CD8+ or unknown by matching protein sequences in sorted samples from the same patient. Diversity changes from C1D1 to C4D1 were tested in paired samples using Wilcoxon tests. TCRdb holds this immuneACCESS table with in-frame rearrangements only. Some clones are missing; in checked studies, unresolved V genes explain under half, and the rest has no known cause. The DNA was the basis for D and trimming; V, J and clone size are from that table. Present in this sample are about 40,000 clones, about 90% of which were seen just once. The ten largest clones represent roughly 10% of the sample.

Explained via the paper, the time point label denotes: cycle 1 day 1 (C1D1), immediately before nivolumab initiation. Every trial patient had relapsed after autologous stem cell transplantation, and cohorts A, B and C differed in prior brentuximab vedotin exposure. The trial cohort included 50 to 70 patients with relapsed/refractory classical Hodgkin lymphoma, and each patient had a best overall response of complete response, partial response or progressive disease. In the multi-cohort phase II CheckMate 205 trial, trial patients received single-agent nivolumab. An independent review committee assessed best overall response by applying the 2007 International Working Group response criteria. Trial PBMCs were obtained immediately prior to nivolumab initiation (C1D1) and on therapy at cycle 2 day 1 and cycle 4 day 1. Peripheral blood was collected in 8 mL Vacutainer Cell Preparation Tubes, from which PBMCs were isolated by centrifugation and then cryopreserved.

This chain joins TRBV5-6 to TRBJ2-3, with 7 junctional bases fitting TRBD1. The material was peripheral blood mononuclear cells (PBMCs), obtained at baseline. The sequence came from a human donor with classical Hodgkin lymphoma. The CDR3 in this case is CASSRDSSTDTQYF. The DNA sequence is as follows: TGTGCCAGCAGCCGGGACAGCAGCACAGATACGCAGTATTTT. The CDR3 plus the reference TRBV5-6 and TRBJ2-3 genes for the other parts give the full variable domain: DAGVTQSPTHLIKTRGQQVTLRCSPKSGHDTVSWYQQALGQGPQFIFQYYEEEERQRGNFPDRFSGHQFPNYSSELNVNALLLGDSALYLCASSRDSSTDTQYFGPGTRLTVL.